A single sample gave rise to the 17 T cell receptor beta chains below, sequenced in a study of blood T cell repertoires in COVID-19 (dated by TCRdb to about 2020). Libraries came from the immunoSEQ multiplex PCR assay. In its TCRdb copy, this immuneACCESS table keeps in-frame sequences only and misses some clones. Where compared with another copy, unresolved V genes explain less than half of these, and the others have no known cause. The sample table lists 350,000 to 500,000 clones, about 88% of them with a count of one. The ten largest account for less than 1.5% of the sample. Material for sequencing was PBMCs or T cells enriched from blood (not recorded which). These receptors came from a young woman who had been exposed to COVID-19.

The gene calls are TRBV4-2 and TRBJ2-3; D perhaps matches TRBD2 (5 bases). Germline assignment: CDR1 LGHNA and CDR2 YNFKEQ. Trimming cost V 8 bases and J 5 bases, with 14 bases left between them. The CDR3 is 13 amino acids. The CDR3 spells CASGSGAKDTQYF. DNA of the CDR3: TGTGCCAGCGGGAGCGGCGCCAAAGATACGCAGTATTTT.

The V gene is TRBV2, the J gene TRBJ2-1, with 9 bases that match TRBD1. Germline-derived CDR1 and CDR2 are SNHLY and FYNNEI. The CDR3 sequence is 13 residues long. V trimming: 4 bases; J trimming: 14 bases; junction bases outside the gene matches: 9. The CDR3 protein is CASSGETGGIKFF. The CDR3, as DNA: TGTGCCAGCAGTGGGGAGACAGGGGGGATTAAGTTCTTC.

The chain has TRBV4-3 and TRBJ2-7, with TRBD1 identical over 9 bases. The V gene end was trimmed by 5 bases and the J gene end by 4 bases; junction bases not matched to a gene: 9. Germline V CDR1 and CDR2: LGHNA, YSLEER. This CDR3 contains 15 residues. DNA of the CDR3: TGCGCCAGCAGCGCCGGGACAGGGTTATCGTACGAGCAGTACTTC. Its protein is CASSAGTGLSYEQYF.

The chain is built from TRBV18 and TRBJ2-2, with 13 bases that match TRBD2. The CDR3 extends over 18 amino acids. The germline V gene encodes CDR1 KGHSH and CDR2 LQKENI. The V gene end was trimmed by 5 bases and the J gene end by 2 bases; junction bases not matched to a gene: 8. The CDR3 spells CASSLPGLAGSNTGELFF. CDR3 sequence (DNA): TGTGCCAGCTCATTACCGGGACTAGCGGGAAGTAACACCGGGGAGCTGTTTTTT.

This clone has only one observation. The chain combines TRBV4-3 with TRBJ2-4; D perhaps matches TRBD2 (6 bases). V dropped 1 base and J dropped 0 bases, with 16 bases sitting between them. In germline, CDR1 is LGHNA, CDR2 YSLEER. The CDR3 length is 18 residues. As DNA, the CDR3 is TGCGCCAGCAGCCAAGCCTCCCCGGCGGGGCTAGCCAAAAACATTCAGTACTTC. This sequence encodes CASSQASPAGLAKNIQYF.

The chain couples TRBV28 to TRBJ2-7, with 8 bases aligning to TRBD2. V was pared by 6 bases and J by 6 bases, with 13 bases of the junction left unmatched. The CDR3 covers 15 residues. Germline V gives CDR1 MDHEN, CDR2 SYDVKM. The CDR3 DNA reads as TGTGCCAGCAGATCCTCCGGGACTAGGTCATTCGAGCAGTACTTC. Translating gives CASRSSGTRSFEQYF. The variable domain in full, with the rest retrieved from reference TRBV28 and TRBJ2-7, is DVKVTQSSRYLVKRTGEKVFLECVQDMDHENMFWYRQDPGLGLRLIYFSYDVKMKEKGDIPEGYSVSREKKERFSLILESASTNQTSMYLCASRSSGTRSFEQYFGPGTRLTVT.

The chain couples TRBV5-1 to TRBJ1-5, with D unresolved. CDR1 and CDR2 from the germline V gene are SGHRS and YFSETQ. The CDR3 covers 13 residues. The ends were cut back, 2 bases at V and 4 bases at J, with 7 bases in the middle. The CDR3 spells CASSLFENQPQHF. In DNA form, the CDR3 reads TGCGCCAGCAGCTTATTCGAGAATCAGCCCCAGCATTTT.

V is TRBV18 and J is TRBJ2-1, with 8 bases identical to TRBD2. The CDR3 has 16 amino acids. After removal of 3 bases from V and 0 bases from J, the junction contained 4 bases not matched to a gene. Germline V lookup: CDR1 KGHSH, CDR2 LQKENI. This CDR3 reads CASSPLSGDSYNEQFF. The DNA for the CDR3 is TGTGCCAGCTCACCGCTTAGCGGGGACTCCTACAATGAGCAGTTCTTC.

The rearrangement uses TRBV4-1 and TRBJ1-1; possibly TRBD1 for D (5 bases). CDR3 length: 14 amino acids. Trimming stripped 5 bases from V and 5 bases from J, with 15 bases between. Germline-derived CDR1 and CDR2 are MGHRA and YSYEKL. The chain's CDR3 is CASSKLPGGTEAFF. CDR3 in DNA: TGCGCCAGCAGCAAACTCCCTGGGGGGACTGAAGCTTTCTTT.

The V gene is TRBV11-1, the J gene TRBJ2-5, with TRBD2 matching over 11 bases. The ends lost 0 bases at V and 1 base at J; junction bases unmatched: 1. CDR3 length: 16 residues. From germline, CDR1 is SGHAT and CDR2 FQDESV (reference sequence). CDR3 loop: CASSLALAGGQETQYF. The DNA for the CDR3 is TGTGCCAGCAGCTTAGCGCTAGCGGGAGGCCAAGAGACCCAGTACTTC.

The rearrangement uses TRBV7-8 and TRBJ2-1; a weak D match, TRBD2 (5 bases). V dropped 2 bases and J dropped 5 bases, with 19 bases sitting between them. The CDR3 length is 17 residues. CDR1 is SGHVS and CDR2 is FQNEAQ in the germline V gene. CDR3 bases: TGTGCCAGCAGCTTAAATCAACTCCCCCCGACTAACAATGAGCAGTTCTTC. Translation gives CASSLNQLPPTNNEQFF.

This chain uses TRBV19 with TRBJ2-6; no firm D call. The CDR3 is made up of 15 amino acids. V lost 7 bases and J lost 0, with 10 bases in between. CDR1 is LNHDA and CDR2 is SQIVND in the germline V gene (reference sequence). CDR3 nucleotides: TGTGCCAGTACCACATGGAGCTCTGGGGCCAACGTCCTGACTTTC. It codes for CASTTWSSGANVLTF.

This clone was found a few times. The chain combines TRBV19 with TRBJ2-2, with 9 bases lining up with TRBD2. V lost 4 bases and J lost 7; bases outside the gene matches: 7. The CDR3 loop spans 15 amino acids. Germline-derived CDR1 and CDR2 are LNHDA and SQIVND (reference sequence). CDR3 protein: CASSTPGTSSGELFF. The DNA for the CDR3 is TGTGCCAGTAGTACCCCCGGGACTAGCAGCGGGGAGCTGTTTTTT.

The V and J genes are TRBV7-9 and TRBJ2-7, with D unclear. CDR3 length equals 12 residues. Looked up from germline, CDR1 is SEHNR and CDR2 is FQNEAQ (reference sequence). V lost 0 bases to trimming and J lost 3 bases, with 3 bases between them. Written as DNA, the CDR3 is TGTGCCAGCAGCTTAGCTCTCTACGAGCAGTACTTC. It translates to CASSLALYEQYF.

J is TRBJ2-3 and V is TRBV5-1; the D is unclear. V was trimmed by 4 bases and J by 2 bases, leaving 5 bases between them. The CDR3 length is 12 residues. The germline V gene has CDR1 SGHRS and CDR2 YFSETQ. Here the CDR3 reads CASSIYTDTQYF. For the CDR3, the DNA is TGCGCCAGCAGCATATACACAGATACGCAGTATTTT.

The V and J genes are TRBV10-2 and TRBJ1-1, with D possibly matching TRBD1 (5 bases). This CDR3 has 14 residues. Germline loops: CDR1 WSHSY, CDR2 SAAADI. Trimming shortened V by 11 bases and J by 0 bases, and 16 bases separated the two germline ends. The CDR3 loop reads CAAEPQGLNTEAFF. The CDR3 DNA reads TGCGCCGCGGAGCCCCAGGGATTGAACACTGAAGCTTTCTTT.

The V gene is TRBV19, the J gene TRBJ1-1; D unclear. This CDR3 has 14 amino acids. Germline CDR1 and CDR2: LNHDA and SQIVND (reference sequence). The germline V and J ends were trimmed by 3 bases and 1 base, with 9 bases remaining between them. The CDR3 loop is CASSITAGNTEAFF. The CDR3 nucleotides read TGTGCCAGTAGTATTACAGCCGGGAACACTGAAGCTTTCTTT.